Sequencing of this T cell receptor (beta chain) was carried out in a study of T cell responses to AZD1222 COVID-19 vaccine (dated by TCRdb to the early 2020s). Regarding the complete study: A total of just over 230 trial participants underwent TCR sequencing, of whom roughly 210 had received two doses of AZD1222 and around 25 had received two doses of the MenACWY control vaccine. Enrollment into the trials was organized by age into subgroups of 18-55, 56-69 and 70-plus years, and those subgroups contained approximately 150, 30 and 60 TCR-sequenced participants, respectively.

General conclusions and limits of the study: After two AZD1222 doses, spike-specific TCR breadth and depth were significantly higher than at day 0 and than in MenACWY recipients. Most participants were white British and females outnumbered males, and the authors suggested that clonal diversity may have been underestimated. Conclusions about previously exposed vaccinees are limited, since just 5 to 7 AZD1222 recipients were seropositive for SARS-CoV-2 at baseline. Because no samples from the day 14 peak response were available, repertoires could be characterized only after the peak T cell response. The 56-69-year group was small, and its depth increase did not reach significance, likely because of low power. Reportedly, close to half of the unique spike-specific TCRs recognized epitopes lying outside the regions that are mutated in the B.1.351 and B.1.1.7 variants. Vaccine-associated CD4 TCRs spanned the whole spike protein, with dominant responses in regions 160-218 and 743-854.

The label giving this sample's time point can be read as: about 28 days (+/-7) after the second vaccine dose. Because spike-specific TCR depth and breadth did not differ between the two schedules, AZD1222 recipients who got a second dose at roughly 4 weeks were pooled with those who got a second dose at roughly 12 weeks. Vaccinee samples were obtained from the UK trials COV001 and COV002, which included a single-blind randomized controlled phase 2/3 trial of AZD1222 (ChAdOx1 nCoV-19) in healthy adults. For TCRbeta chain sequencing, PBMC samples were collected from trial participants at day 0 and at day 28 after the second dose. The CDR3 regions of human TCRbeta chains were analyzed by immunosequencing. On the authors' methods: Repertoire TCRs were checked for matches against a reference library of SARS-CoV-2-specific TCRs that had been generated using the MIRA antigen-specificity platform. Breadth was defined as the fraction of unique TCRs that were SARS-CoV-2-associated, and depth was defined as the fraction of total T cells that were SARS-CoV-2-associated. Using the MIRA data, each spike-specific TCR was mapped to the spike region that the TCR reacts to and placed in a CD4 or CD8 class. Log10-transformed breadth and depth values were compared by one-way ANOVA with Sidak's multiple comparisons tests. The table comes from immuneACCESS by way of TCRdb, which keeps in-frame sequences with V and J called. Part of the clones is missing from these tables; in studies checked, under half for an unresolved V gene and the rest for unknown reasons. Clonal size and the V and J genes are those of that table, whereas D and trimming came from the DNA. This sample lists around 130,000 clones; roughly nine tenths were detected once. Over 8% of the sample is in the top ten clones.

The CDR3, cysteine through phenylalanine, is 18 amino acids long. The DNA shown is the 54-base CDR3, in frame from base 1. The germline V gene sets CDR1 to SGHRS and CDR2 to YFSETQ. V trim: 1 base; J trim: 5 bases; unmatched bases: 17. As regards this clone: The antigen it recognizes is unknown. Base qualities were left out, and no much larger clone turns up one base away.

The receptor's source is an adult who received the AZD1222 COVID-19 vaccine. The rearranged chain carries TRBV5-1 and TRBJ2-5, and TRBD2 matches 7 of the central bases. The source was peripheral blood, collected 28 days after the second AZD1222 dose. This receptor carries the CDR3 CASSLLPEGGPIRETQYF. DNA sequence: TGCGCCAGCAGCTTGCTCCCCGAGGGAGGGCCGATTCGGGAGACCCAGTACTTC.